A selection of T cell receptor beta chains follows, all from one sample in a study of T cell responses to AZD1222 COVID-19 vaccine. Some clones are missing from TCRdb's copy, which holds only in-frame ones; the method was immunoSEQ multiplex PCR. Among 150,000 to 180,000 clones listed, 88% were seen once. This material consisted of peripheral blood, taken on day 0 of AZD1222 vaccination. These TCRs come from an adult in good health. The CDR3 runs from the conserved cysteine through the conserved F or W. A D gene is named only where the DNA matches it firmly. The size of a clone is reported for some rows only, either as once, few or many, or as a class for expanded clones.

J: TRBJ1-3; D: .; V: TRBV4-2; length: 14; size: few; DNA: TGTGCCAGCAGCCAAGATTTCCCTGGAAACACCATATATTTT; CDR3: CASSQDFPGNTIYF
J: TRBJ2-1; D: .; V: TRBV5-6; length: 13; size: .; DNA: TGTGCCAGCAGCTTGGTTCAGGGGAATGAGCAGTTCTTC; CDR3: CASSLVQGNEQFF
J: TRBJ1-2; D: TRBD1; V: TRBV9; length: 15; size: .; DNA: TGTGCCAGCAGCGTCTCGGCAGGGGGCGCCTATGGCTACACCTTC; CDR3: CASSVSAGGAYGYTF
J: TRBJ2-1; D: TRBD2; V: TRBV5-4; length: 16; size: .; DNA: TGTGCCAGCAGCTTGGACCCCGGGACTACCCACAATGAGCAGTTCTTC; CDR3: CASSLDPGTTHNEQFF
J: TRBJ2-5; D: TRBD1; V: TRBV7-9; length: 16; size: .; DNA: TGTGCCAGCAGCTTAGCTGGGACAGGGATCGGGGAGACCCAGTACTTC; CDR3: CASSLAGTGIGETQYF
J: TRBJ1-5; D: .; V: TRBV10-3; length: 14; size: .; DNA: TGTGCCATCAGTGCCGGGTTGGGCAATCAGCCCCAGCATTTT; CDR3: CAISAGLGNQPQHF
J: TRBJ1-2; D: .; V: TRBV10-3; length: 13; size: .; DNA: TGTGCCATCAGTCAGGAAACTAACTATGGCTACACCTTC; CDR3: CAISQETNYGYTF
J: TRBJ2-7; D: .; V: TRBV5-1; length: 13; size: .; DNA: TGCGCCAGCTCGATCGGGGGGCCGGGTGAGCAGTACTTC; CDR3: CASSIGGPGEQYF
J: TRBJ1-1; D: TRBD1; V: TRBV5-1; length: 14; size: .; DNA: TGCGCCAGCAGCCTGGGACAGGGGTTCACTGAAGCTTTCTTT; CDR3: CASSLGQGFTEAFF
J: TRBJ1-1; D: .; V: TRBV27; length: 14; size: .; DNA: TGTGCCAGCAGTTTAACGGGGGGTAGGACTGAAGCTTTCTTT; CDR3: CASSLTGGRTEAFF
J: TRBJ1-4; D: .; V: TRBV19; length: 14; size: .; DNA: TGTGCCAGCAGGACGAGGGAGGGTGGTGAAAAACTGTTTTTT; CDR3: CASRTREGGEKLFF
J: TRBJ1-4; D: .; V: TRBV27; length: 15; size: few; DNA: TGTGCCAGCAGTTTAACAGGGCAGTCAGACGAAAAACTGTTTTTT; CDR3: CASSLTGQSDEKLFF
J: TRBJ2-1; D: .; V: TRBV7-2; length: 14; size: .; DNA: TGTGCCAGCAGCTTAGATCAGGGGAGGAATGAGCAGTTCTTC; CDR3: CASSLDQGRNEQFF
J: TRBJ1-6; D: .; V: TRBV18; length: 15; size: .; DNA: TGTGCCAGCTCCCCAGAAGGAGGTTGGAATTCACCCCTCCACTTT; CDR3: CASSPEGGWNSPLHF
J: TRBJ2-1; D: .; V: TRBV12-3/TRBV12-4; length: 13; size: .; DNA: TGTGCCAGCAGTAGAGATACAGGGCAGTATCAGTTCTTC; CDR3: CASSRDTGQYQFF
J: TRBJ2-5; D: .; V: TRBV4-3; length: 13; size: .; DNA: TGCGCCAGCAGCCTCGGACCCCAAGAGACCCAGTACTTC; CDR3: CASSLGPQETQYF
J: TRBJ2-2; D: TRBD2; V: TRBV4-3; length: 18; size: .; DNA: TGCGCCAGCAGCCAGAAAGTAGCGGGGGGTTGGGGAACCGGGGAGCTGTTTTTT; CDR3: CASSQKVAGGWGTGELFF
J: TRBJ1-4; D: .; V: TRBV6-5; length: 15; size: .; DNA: TGTGCCAGCAAGAACTCGCCGGGGGCGGTGGAAAAACTGTTTTTT; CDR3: CASKNSPGAVEKLFF
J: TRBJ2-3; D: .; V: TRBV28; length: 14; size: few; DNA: TGTGCCAGCAGTCCCAGGGGATGGACAGATACGCAGTATTTT; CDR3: CASSPRGWTDTQYF
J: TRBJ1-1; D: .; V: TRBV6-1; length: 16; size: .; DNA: TGTGCCAGCAGTGACTATACCAGTCGGTTTCACACTGAAGCTTTCTTT; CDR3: CASSDYTSRFHTEAFF
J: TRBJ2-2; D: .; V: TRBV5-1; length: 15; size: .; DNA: TGCGCCAGCAGCTTGGTTCGACAGGACACCGGGGAGCTGTTTTTT; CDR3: CASSLVRQDTGELFF
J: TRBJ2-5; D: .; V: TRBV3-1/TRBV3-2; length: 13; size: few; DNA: TGTGCCAGCAGAATATATACTCAAGAGACCCAGTACTTC; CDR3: CASRIYTQETQYF